This T cell receptor beta chain was captured in a study of cytomegalovirus exposure and HLA in healthy donors. Whole-study findings and limits: Rare sequences made up most TCRs, while some public TCRs were found in many donors. TCR beta V- and J-gene trimming, according to a later analysis, was linked to a missense DCLRE1C variant. A later analysis by the authors found several of the most significant clusters apparently linked to common viral pathogens.

Trimming removed 2 bases at V and 5 bases at J, with 11 bases between. CDR1 is SGHRS and CDR2 is YFSETQ in the germline V gene. This CDR3 has 13 residues. PCR employed 60 Vbeta and 13 Jbeta primers. Using immunoSEQ multiplex PCR, the repertoire was profiled, and TCRdb retains in-frame clones only, with some absent. Of 84,000 or so clones in the sample, 75% to 80% are singletons; the top ten hold 3.7%. This clone was detected once. Its antigen is not identified. The TCR originated in a man aged 25 to 40 in good health and CMV-seronegative. The genes are TRBV5-1 and TRBJ2-7, with a weak D call TRBD1 (5 bases). The sample was PBMCs. CDR3 amino acids: CASSFRVGNEQYF. DNA for the CDR3: TGCGCCAGCAGCTTCAGGGTAGGTAACGAGCAGTACTTC. Full variable domain (missing parts from reference TRBV5-1 and TRBJ2-7): KAGVTQTPRYLIKTRGQQVTLSCSPISGHRSVSWYQQTPGQGLQFLFEYFSETQRNKGNFPGRFSGRQFSNSRSEMNVSTLELGDSALYLCASSFRVGNEQYFGPGTRLTVT.